Following are 10 T cell receptor beta chains from one sample sequenced in a study of identical twins. MiXCR was run by TCRdb on the 5' RACE reads, yielding one entry per CDR3 protein. There are 200,000 to 250,000 distinct CDR3 sequences in the sample; about 7.3% occur only once, and roughly 3.4% lies in the top ten. Another study also made use of these data, one on yellow fever vaccine responses in identical twins.

The sequenced sample consisted of memory (CD45RO+) T cells sorted from blood. The receptor source for this set is a woman aged 18-35 years in good health.

The chain links TRBV4-2 to TRBJ2-3, with D maybe TRBD1 (5 bases). The V end was cut by 1 base, the J end by 5 bases, with 13 bases between. This CDR3 spans 15 amino acids. Germline V gene lookup returns CDR1 LGHNA and CDR2 YNFKEQ. In nucleotides, the CDR3 is TGTGCCAGCAGCCAAGGGGGCCAGGGTGTAGATACGCAGTATTTT. This encodes CASSQGGQGVDTQYF.

This clonotype turned up a few times. This sequence may be a read error, since a much larger clone differs from it by one base. The rearrangement links TRBV12-3 or TRBV12-4 to TRBJ2-2; D gene ambiguous. The CDR3 spans 11 residues. V was clipped by 3 bases and J by 6 bases, with 2 bases between them. The CDR3 sequence is CASSFAGELFF. CDR3 bases: TGTGCCAGCAGTTTCGCCGGGGAGCTGTTTTTT.

This clonotype was found a few times. The V call is TRBV19, the J call TRBJ1-5; D ambiguous. V lost 5 bases, J lost 0 bases, and 11 bases lay in between. The germline CDR1 and CDR2 sequences are LNHDA and SQIVND (reference sequence). This CDR3 comprises 15 residues. The CDR3 spells CASSVSPYSNQPQHF. The CDR3 coding sequence is TGTGCCAGTAGTGTCTCACCCTATAGCAATCAGCCCCAGCATTTT.

This chain joins TRBV7-8 and TRBJ1-3; D is undetermined. Germline CDR1 SGHVS, CDR2 FQNEAQ. Between the trimmed V and J ends, which lost 8 bases and 0 bases, there was a span of 17 bases. The CDR3 contains 16 residues. The CDR3 loop reads CASGLGFGISGNTIYF. The DNA for the CDR3 is TGTGCCAGCGGCCTTGGCTTTGGCATCTCTGGAAACACCATATATTTT.

This clonotype was seen a few times. The chain has TRBV6-5 and TRBJ2-1, with 9 positions matching TRBD2. The length of the CDR3 is 16 residues. V gave up 5 bases and J gave up 3 bases; unmatched junction bases: 8. Germline V gene sequence: CDR1 MNHEY, CDR2 SVGAGI. CDR3 DNA sequence: TGTGCCAGCAGTACTCCACGCGGGAGGGACTACAATGAGCAGTTCTTC. Its translation: CASSTPRGRDYNEQFF.

This rearrangement joins TRBV5-1 to TRBJ2-6; D gene uncertain. Deletions cut 2 bases from V and 0 bases from J, with 6 bases between. Germline values: CDR1 SGHRS, CDR2 YFSETQ. The CDR3 covers 15 residues. In DNA, the CDR3 is TGCGCCAGCAGCTTTGCGGTCTCTGGGGCCAACGTCCTGACTTTC. Translating gives CASSFAVSGANVLTF.

This clonotype was counted at least ten times. The J gene is TRBJ1-6, the V gene TRBV11-2; 7 nucleotides align to TRBD1. Trimming cost V 5 bases and J 4 bases; bases outside gene matches: 8. The CDR3 has 16 residues. Germline CDR1 reads SGHAT; CDR2 reads FQNNGV. This CDR3 is CASSQKGQNYNSPLHF. CDR3 DNA sequence: TGTGCCAGCAGCCAGAAGGGACAGAATTATAATTCACCCCTCCACTTT.

This rearrangement joins TRBV9 to TRBJ2-5, with 12 bases lining up with TRBD1. The V gene's germline CDR1 is SGDLS and CDR2 YYNGEE. CDR3 length: 17 amino acids. Germline trimming cut 3 bases from V and 5 bases from J; bases unmatched to any gene: 11. This chain's CDR3 is CASSGEGGQGARETQYF. The CDR3 region has the DNA TGTGCCAGCAGCGGTGAAGGGGGACAGGGGGCGCGGGAGACCCAGTACTTC.

This clonotype has only a few counts. The J gene is TRBJ2-7, the V gene TRBV19, with D hard to call. V was cut by 6 bases and J by 3 bases, with 12 bases left in between. Per the germline V gene, CDR1 is LNHDA and CDR2 is SQIVND (reference sequence). CDR3 length equals 13 residues. The CDR3 region has the DNA TGTGCCAGTAGCCCGATAAGGAGCTACGAGCAGTACTTC. Protein sequence: CASSPIRSYEQYF.

This clonotype was observed at least ten times. This chain links TRBV5-1 with TRBJ2-1, with TRBD1 matching over 8 bases. With 6 bases clipped from V and 5 bases from J, the junction kept 7 bases outside the gene matches. Germline V gene data show CDR1 as SGHRS and CDR2 as YFSETQ. CDR3 size: 14 residues. The CDR3 protein is CASILGQENNEQFF. DNA of the CDR3: TGCGCCAGCATCCTGGGACAGGAGAACAATGAGCAGTTCTTC.